This T cell receptor (beta chain) was observed in a study of T cell responses to AZD1222 COVID-19 vaccine. Study-wide points: Among vaccine-associated CD4 TCRs, coverage spanned spike, with dominance at 160-218 and 743-854. Seropositive AZD1222 recipients at baseline numbered only 6 or 7. Reports indicate that nearly half of spike-specific TCRs are directed at unmutated variant regions.

This clone was counted a single time. Antigen: not known. The repertoire was sequenced with immunoSEQ multiplex PCR; TCRdb's copy has only in-frame clones and lacks some. Of about 98,000 clones listed, roughly 90% are singletons. V was shortened by 6 bases and J by 3 bases, with 18 bases between the two germline ends. Germline V CDR1 and CDR2: MNHEY, SVGEGT. This CDR3 is 16 amino acids long. The TCR sequence derives from an adult in good health. This chain uses TRBV6-2 or TRBV6-3 with TRBJ2-1; the D gene is possibly TRBD1 (6 bases). The sequencing used peripheral blood, collected on day 0 of AZD1222 vaccination. This CDR3 is CASSPGNRDLYNEQFF. The CDR3 DNA sequence: TGTGCCAGCAGCCCTGGGAACAGGGATCTCTACAATGAGCAGTTCTTC.